The T cell receptor (beta chain) under discussion was sequenced for a study of preoperative IRX-2 immunotherapy in early breast cancer. This clone occurred once. Treatment of the sample: preoperative locoregional IRX-2 cytokine immunotherapy. Patients received preoperative, locoregional IRX-2 cytokine immunotherapy in a phase Ib study. Repertoires were generated with immunoSEQ multiplex PCR, while TCRdb's copy carries only in-frame clones and drops some. The sample comprises around 22,000 clones, over 85% of which are singletons, and less than 35% rests with the top ten. The TCR originated in a human donor with breast cancer. The sequencing here drew on tumor tissue, taken after IRX-2 immunotherapy.

DNA of the CDR3: TGTGCCAGCAGGCCAGGGGGCGGAAAACTGTTTTTT. Its protein is CASRPGGGKLFF. This chain links TRBV2 with TRBJ1-4; 8 bases match TRBD1. Germline V gene lookup returns CDR1 SNHLY and CDR2 FYNNEI. With 6 bases clipped from V and 10 bases from J, the junction kept 4 bases outside the gene matches. The length of the CDR3 is 12 residues.